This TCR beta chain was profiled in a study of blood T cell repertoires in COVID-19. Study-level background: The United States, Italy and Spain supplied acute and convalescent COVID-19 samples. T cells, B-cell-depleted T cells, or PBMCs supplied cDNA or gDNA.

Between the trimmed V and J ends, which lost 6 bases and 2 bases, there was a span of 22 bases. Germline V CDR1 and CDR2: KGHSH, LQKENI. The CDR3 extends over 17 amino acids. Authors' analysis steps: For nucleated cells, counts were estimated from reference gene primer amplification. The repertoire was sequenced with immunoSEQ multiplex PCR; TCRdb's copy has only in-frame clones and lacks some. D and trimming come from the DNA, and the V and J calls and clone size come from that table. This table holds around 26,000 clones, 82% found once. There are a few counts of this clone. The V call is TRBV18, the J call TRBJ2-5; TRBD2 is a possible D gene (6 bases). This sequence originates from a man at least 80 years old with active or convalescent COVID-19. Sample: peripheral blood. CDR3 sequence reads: CASSRWTLRDSQETQYF. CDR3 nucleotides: TGTGCCAGCTCCCGATGGACCCTCCGGGACTCGCAAGAGACCCAGTACTTC.